This T cell receptor (delta chain) was identified during a study of gamma-delta T cells after stem cell transplantation (dated by TCRdb to the mid-2010s). Library method: RT-PCR. The run used an Illumina MiSeq. TCRdb called clones from the public reads with CATT, and repeated DNA sequences were later combined into one row. The sample table contains around 1,500 delta-chain clones; only one count was recorded for about 5.6% of them. Roughly three fifths of the sample is held by the ten biggest clonotypes. This clone was counted between two and nine times. No antigen is known for it. No much larger clone exists at a distance of one base, and base qualities are not known. Compared with germline, V lacks 3 bases and J lacks 0 bases; bases without a gene match: 6. The CDR3, from cysteine to phenylalanine, totals 17 residues. Only the CDR3 region is kept as DNA, spanning 51 bases read in frame from base 1. Looking up the germline V gene yields CDR1 GEAIGNYY and CDR2 EKD.

The sequence was obtained from a human donor. It is not recorded whose cells these are; they may come from a transplant donor. The sample comprised gamma-delta T cells. The chain is assembled from TRDV2 and TRDJ1, and TRDD3 aligns with 13 junction nucleotides. In nucleotides, the sequence is TGTGCCTGTGACCCACTTACTGGGGGATACGACACCGATAAACTCATCTTT. It codes for CACDPLTGGYDTDKLIF.